These 10 T cell receptor beta chains were sequenced from one sample in a study of T cell changes during pregnancy in multiple sclerosis. Only in-frame clones appear in the TCRdb table, and some are missing; sequencing was by immunoSEQ multiplex PCR. The table lists about 69,000 clones, around 92% of them singletons. The sample was peripheral blood, taken in the third trimester of pregnancy. Source of these receptors: a female donor in good health, enrolled as a control in a pregnancy study.

The chain couples TRBV27 to TRBJ1-1; D is possibly TRBD1 (6 bases). The CDR3 runs 14 residues. Trimming removed 8 bases from V and 7 bases from J, with 20 bases in between. Per the germline V gene, CDR1 is MNHEY and CDR2 is SMNVEV (reference sequence). CDR3 sequence reads: CASGGGPAGLEAFF. The CDR3 nucleotides read TGTGCCAGCGGGGGGGGCCCCGCGGGGCTTGAAGCTTTCTTT.

This chain joins TRBV14 and TRBJ2-5; 7 bases agree with TRBD1. This CDR3 is built from 13 residues. Unmatched junction bases numbered 3, after V lost 4 bases and J lost 4 bases. The germline gives CDR1 SGHDN, CDR2 FVKESK. CDR3 region: CASSLGQIETQYF. CDR3 sequence (DNA): TGTGCCAGCAGCCTGGGACAGATAGAGACCCAGTACTTC.

This sequence joins TRBV4-3 and TRBJ2-2, with D perhaps matching TRBD2 (5 bases). Trimming pared 6 bases from V and 1 base from J, leaving 15 bases between. The length of the CDR3 is 16 residues. Germline CDR1 and CDR2: LGHNA and YSLEER. The chain's CDR3 is CASSRDDRGNTGELFF. CDR3 bases: TGCGCCAGCAGTCGAGACGATCGGGGGAACACCGGGGAGCTGTTTTTT.

The V call is TRBV4-1, the J call TRBJ1-2; D not certain. Trimming removed 0 bases at V and 4 bases at J, with 12 bases between. Germline lookup yields CDR1 MGHRA and CDR2 YSYEKL. The CDR3 length is 15 residues. CDR3 residues: CASSQDTTASYGYTF. CDR3 nucleotide sequence: TGCGCCAGCAGCCAAGATACGACGGCTAGCTATGGCTACACCTTC.

V is TRBV28 and J is TRBJ2-7; tentatively, D is TRBD1 (5 bases). The CDR3 runs 12 residues. The V gene lost 2 bases and the J gene lost 7 bases, with 9 bases spanning the gap. Germline CDR1 MDHEN, CDR2 SYDVKM. The CDR3 loop reads CASSLRGWEQYF. CDR3 in DNA: TGTGCCAGCAGTTTAAGGGGATGGGAGCAGTACTTC.

The rearrangement links TRBV18 to TRBJ2-7, with D possibly TRBD1 on 5 matching bases. CDR1 is KGHSH, CDR2 LQKENI, per germline. V lost 3 bases and J lost 7, with 25 bases in between. This CDR3 has 17 amino acids. The CDR3 sequence: CASSPPRVGQGPREQYF. The CDR3 coding sequence is TGTGCCAGCTCACCGCCTAGGGTAGGACAAGGCCCGCGGGAGCAGTACTTC.

This rearrangement joins TRBV11-3 to TRBJ2-1; 9 bases fit TRBD1. Germline values: CDR1 SGHNT, CDR2 YENEEA. Trimming at V came to 0 bases and at J to 1 base, leaving 7 bases not matched to a gene. This CDR3 is 18 amino acids long. The CDR3 reads CASSLDQGGTGSYNEQFF. DNA of the CDR3: TGTGCCAGCAGCTTAGATCAAGGAGGGACAGGGTCCTACAATGAGCAGTTCTTC.

The chain uses TRBV11-3 and TRBJ2-3; D perhaps matches TRBD2 (5 bases). This CDR3 region has 12 residues. V lost 3 bases and J lost 5, with 6 bases in between. From germline, CDR1 is SGHNT and CDR2 YENEEA. The CDR3 here is CASSLSGDTQYF. The DNA of the CDR3 is TGTGCCAGCAGCTTGAGCGGAGATACGCAGTATTTT.

The rearrangement links TRBV29-1 to TRBJ2-3, with 8 positions matching TRBD2. CDR3 size: 15 residues. Losses at the gene ends were 5 bases for V and 5 bases for J; bases not matched to a gene: 12. Germline assignment: CDR1 SQVTM and CDR2 ANQGSEA. The CDR3 DNA follows: TGCAGCGTTACGTACGCGGGGGGCGCGGGAGATACGCAGTATTTT. This translates into CSVTYAGGAGDTQYF.

Only one count was recorded for this clone. This chain connects TRBV7-6 to TRBJ1-1, with D possibly matching TRBD1 (6 bases). Germline V lookup: CDR1 SGHVS, CDR2 FNYEAQ. This CDR3 comprises 15 residues. Trimming shortened V by 6 bases and J by 1 base, and 15 bases separated the two germline ends. In DNA, the CDR3 is TGTGCCAGCAGGGCAACCAGGGGCGGGAACACTGAAGCTTTCTTT. This encodes CASRATRGGNTEAFF.